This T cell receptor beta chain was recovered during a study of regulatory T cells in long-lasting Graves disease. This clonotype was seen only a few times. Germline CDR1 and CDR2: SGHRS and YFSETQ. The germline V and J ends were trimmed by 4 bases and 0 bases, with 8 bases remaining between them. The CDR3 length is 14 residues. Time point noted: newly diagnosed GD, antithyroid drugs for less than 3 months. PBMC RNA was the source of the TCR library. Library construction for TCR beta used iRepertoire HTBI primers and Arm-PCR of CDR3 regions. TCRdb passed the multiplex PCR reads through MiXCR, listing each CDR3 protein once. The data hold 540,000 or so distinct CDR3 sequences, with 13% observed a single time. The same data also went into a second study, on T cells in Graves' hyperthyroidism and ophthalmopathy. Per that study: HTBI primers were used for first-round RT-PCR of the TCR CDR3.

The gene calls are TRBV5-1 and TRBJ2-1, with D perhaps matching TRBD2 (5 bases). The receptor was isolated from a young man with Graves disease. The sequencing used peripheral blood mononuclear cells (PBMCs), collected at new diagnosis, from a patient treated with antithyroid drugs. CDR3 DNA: TGCGCCAGCAGCCCGACTACCTCCTACAATGAGCAGTTCTTC. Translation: CASSPTTSYNEQFF.